One and the same sample provided the 21 T cell receptor beta chains below, sequenced in a study of beta chain features in type 1 diabetes. What was sequenced were expressed TCRB transcripts, since all of the isolated RNA had been reverse transcribed. Libraries were prepared by immunoSEQ multiplex PCR; TCRdb keeps only in-frame clonotypes and omits some of them. Of about 660,000 clones listed, over 13% are singletons. Study-level findings and limits: A moderate, significant TCRB CDR3 shortening appeared in type 1 diabetes across four CD4+ subsets.

These receptors have no known antigen. The sequencing sample was made of naive CD4+ T cells from blood. These receptors were taken from a man aged 18 to 29 with type 1 diabetes.

The sample holds a few counts of this clone. The chain carries TRBV28 and TRBJ2-1; a possible D gene is TRBD1 (5 bases). This CDR3 has 16 residues. The germline V gene has CDR1 MDHEN and CDR2 SYDVKM. Between the trimmed V and J ends, which lost 6 bases and 0 bases, there was a span of 15 bases. DNA for the CDR3: TGTGCCAGCAGCCCCCCAGGGTCCCTCTCCTACAATGAGCAGTTCTTC. Amino acid sequence: CASSPPGSLSYNEQFF.

This clone was seen only a few times. At one of its ends the junction is not consistent with the germline gene, which may arise from a read error. The chain has TRBV5-1 and TRBJ2-6, with D possibly matching TRBD2 (5 bases). CDR1 is SGHRS, CDR2 YFSETQ, per germline. The length of the CDR3 is 15 residues. The CDR3 here is CASRLEAAGANVLTF. In DNA form, the CDR3 reads TGCGCCAGCAGGTTGGAGGCGGCGGGGGCCAACGTCCTGACTTTC.

In its sample, this clone was seen a few times. This chain joins TRBV5-1 and TRBJ2-3; D possibly corresponds to TRBD2 (5 bases). Germline V gives CDR1 SGHRS, CDR2 YFSETQ. This CDR3 is built from 15 residues. Deletions cut 2 bases from V and 2 bases from J, with 12 bases between. CDR3 amino acids: CASSLAAGPTDTQYF. CDR3 DNA: TGCGCCAGCAGCTTAGCGGCGGGCCCCACAGATACGCAGTATTTT.

This clone was picked up a small number of times. The chain uses TRBV18 and TRBJ1-4; a weak D match, TRBD1 (6 bases). The CDR3 runs to 16 residues. V dropped 5 bases and J dropped 6 bases, with 19 bases sitting between them. Germline lookup yields CDR1 KGHSH and CDR2 LQKENI. Written as DNA, the CDR3 is TGTGCCAGCTCAGTTTATCAGGGGACAAGTTATGAAAAACTGTTTTTT. Amino acids: CASSVYQGTSYEKLFF.

The V and J genes are TRBV30 and TRBJ2-2, with 7 bases fitting TRBD1. J lost 4 bases, V lost 4 bases, and 3 bases had no gene match. The germline V gene encodes CDR1 GTSNPN and CDR2 SVGIG (reference sequence). CDR3 size: 13 residues. In nucleotides, the CDR3 is TGTGCCTGGACAGGGGGTTTCACCGGGGAGCTGTTTTTT. It is translated as CAWTGGFTGELFF.

The chain couples TRBV2 to TRBJ1-1, with D maybe TRBD1 (5 bases). The germline V gene has CDR1 SNHLY and CDR2 FYNNEI. There are 14 residues in the CDR3. V was shortened by 6 bases and J by 5 bases, with 16 bases between the two germline ends. The CDR3 coding sequence is TGTGCCAGCAGGACCCCGCGGGGGAAAACTGAAGCTTTCTTT. It specifies CASRTPRGKTEAFF.

The chain combines TRBV5-4 with TRBJ2-6, with 10 bases identical to TRBD1. V shed 4 bases and J 2 bases; nucleotides not matched to a gene: 3. There are 16 residues in the CDR3. From germline, CDR1 is SGHNT and CDR2 YYREEE (reference sequence). CDR3 sequence reads: CASSDGQGAGANVLTF. The DNA for the CDR3 is TGTGCCAGCAGCGACGGACAGGGGGCTGGGGCCAACGTCCTGACTTTC.

The J gene is TRBJ2-3, the V gene TRBV30; the D is unclear. V lost 2 bases to trimming and J lost 3 bases, with 15 bases between them. Germline-derived CDR1 and CDR2 are GTSNPN and SVGIG (reference sequence). This CDR3 spans 15 amino acids. CDR3 in amino acids: CAWSIGIPKTDTQYF. DNA of the CDR3: TGTGCCTGGAGTATTGGGATCCCAAAAACAGATACGCAGTATTTT. The whole variable domain, filled in from reference TRBV30 and TRBJ2-3, reads SQTIHQWPATLVQPVGSPLSLECTVEGTSNPNLYWYRQAAGRGLQLLFYSVGIGQISSEVPQNLSASRPQDRQFILSSKKLLLSDSGFYLCAWSIGIPKTDTQYFGPGTRLTVL.

Here the CDR3 reads CASSLWGGDEAFF. CDR3 nucleotide sequence: TGTGCCAGCAGTTTATGGGGGGGGGATGAAGCTTTCTTT. The V gene is TRBV27, the J gene TRBJ1-1, with a weak D call TRBD1 (5 bases). V shed 1 base and J shed 7 bases, with 10 bases lying between them. In germline, CDR1 is MNHEY, CDR2 SMNVEV (reference sequence). The CDR3 contains 13 residues.

This clone occurred a few times. V gene TRBV7-2 combines with J gene TRBJ1-2, with D uncertain. V was cut by 6 bases and J by 8 bases, with 13 bases left in between. The germline V gene encodes CDR1 SGHTA and CDR2 FQGNSA. This CDR3 comprises 12 residues. The CDR3 region has the DNA TGTGCCAGCAGTCCGTCCCTGGGGGGCTACACCTTC. Protein sequence: CASSPSLGGYTF.

This clone was seen a handful of times. The rearrangement links TRBV19 to TRBJ2-7; D is possibly TRBD1 (7 bases). This CDR3 is 14 amino acids long. Germline assignment: CDR1 LNHDA and CDR2 SQIVND (reference sequence). The V end was cut by 5 bases, the J end by 2 bases, with 13 bases between. CDR3 bases: TGTGCCAGTAGTTCCAGGGGGGCCCCCTACGAGCAGTACTTC. Protein: CASSSRGAPYEQYF.

V and J are TRBV6-6 and TRBJ1-2; 9 nucleotides align to TRBD1. With 6 bases clipped from V and 2 bases from J, the junction kept 7 bases outside the gene matches. Germline V gene data show CDR1 as MNHNY and CDR2 as SVGAGI (reference sequence). The CDR3 loop spans 15 amino acids. This CDR3 reads CASSVPGQGNYGYTF. DNA of the CDR3: TGTGCCAGCAGCGTCCCGGGACAGGGAAACTATGGCTACACCTTC.

This clone has a handful of counts. V usage is TRBV29-1 and J usage is TRBJ2-3; D is unresolved. This CDR3 contains 13 residues. The germline gives CDR1 SQVTM, CDR2 ANQGSEA. The V and J ends lost 2 bases and 0 bases respectively, with 6 bases between them. The CDR3 DNA reads TGCAGCGTTGAAACGGCTAGCACAGATACGCAGTATTTT. This encodes CSVETASTDTQYF.

The chain has TRBV5-1 and TRBJ1-5; 8 bases line up with TRBD1. CDR1 is SGHRS and CDR2 is YFSETQ in the germline V gene. The CDR3 runs to 15 residues. The V gene end was trimmed by 0 bases and the J gene end by 6 bases; junction bases not matched to a gene: 5. The CDR3 coding sequence is TGCGCCAGCAGCTTGGGTCAGGGGGCGGCTCAGCCCCAGCATTTT. Its translation is CASSLGQGAAQPQHF.

This chain uses TRBV25-1 with TRBJ2-2, with D unclear. Trimming pared 2 bases from V and 4 bases from J, leaving 11 bases between. The CDR3 runs 15 residues. CDR1 MGHDK and CDR2 SYGVNS come from the germline V gene. CDR3 protein: CASSEGYGRTGELFF. The CDR3 nucleotides read TGTGCCAGCAGTGAAGGGTACGGACGCACCGGGGAGCTGTTTTTT. Together with reference TRBV25-1 and TRBJ2-2, the CDR3 gives the full variable domain: EADIYQTPRYLVIGTGKKITLECSQTMGHDKMYWYQQDPGMELHLIHYSYGVNSTEKGDLSSESTVSRIRTEHFPLTLESARPSHTSQYLCASSEGYGRTGELFFGEGSRLTVL.

This clone has only a few counts. The chain joins TRBV29-1 to TRBJ2-3, with D hard to call. The germline gives CDR1 SQVTM, CDR2 ANQGSEA. The CDR3 has 10 amino acids. V lost 6 bases and J 7 bases, leaving 8 bases between the germline ends. The CDR3 reads CSVILNTQYF. The CDR3 nucleotides read TGCAGCGTCATCCTAAATACGCAGTATTTT.

The chain combines TRBV4-1 with TRBJ1-2; D is unclear. V dropped 0 bases and J dropped 4 bases, with 15 bases sitting between them. CDR1 is MGHRA and CDR2 is YSYEKL in the germline V gene. This CDR3 has 16 amino acids. The CDR3 region is CASSQDNPQAAYGYTF. In DNA, the CDR3 is TGCGCCAGCAGCCAAGATAATCCCCAGGCAGCCTATGGCTACACCTTC.

The chain couples TRBV30 to TRBJ1-1, with 8 nucleotides matching TRBD1. This CDR3 comprises 16 residues. CDR1 is GTSNPN and CDR2 is SVGIG in the germline V gene (reference sequence). The ends lost 6 bases at V and 5 bases at J; junction bases unmatched: 17. The CDR3 bases are TGTGCCTGCCTAGGGCAGGGGGCTCTGTTGTATACTGAAGCTTTCTTT. Protein sequence: CACLGQGALLYTEAFF. Supplemented by reference TRBV30 and TRBJ1-1, the full variable domain reads SQTIHQWPATLVQPVGSPLSLECTVEGTSNPNLYWYRQAAGRGLQLLFYSVGIGQISSEVPQNLSASRPQDRQFILSSKKLLLSDSGFYLCACLGQGALLYTEAFFGQGTRLTVV.

The chain's CDR3 is CASKLAGLDTQYF. The CDR3 region has the DNA TGTGCCAGCAAACTAGCGGGGTTAGATACGCAGTATTTT. The chain has TRBV6-1 and TRBJ2-3; TRBD2 agrees at 10 bases. The germline V gene encodes CDR1 MNHNS and CDR2 SASEGT. V was pared by 7 bases and J by 5 bases, with 3 bases of the junction left unmatched. The CDR3 sequence is 13 residues long.

This sequence joins TRBV30 and TRBJ1-5; perhaps TRBD1 as D (6 bases). The V end was cut by 0 bases, the J end by 5 bases, with 17 bases between. The CDR3 totals 16 residues. The germline gives CDR1 GTSNPN, CDR2 SVGIG (reference sequence). The CDR3 DNA sequence: TGTGCCTGGAGTGTAGGGAGGACGGACAGACATCAGCCCCAGCATTTT. Amino acid sequence: CAWSVGRTDRHQPQHF.

This CDR3 reads CAIRTGGRKLFF. CDR3 nucleotides: TGTGCCATCAGGACAGGGGGCAGAAAACTGTTTTTT. The chain combines TRBV28 with TRBJ1-4; TRBD1 aligns across 11 bases. This CDR3 is built from 12 residues. Germline V lookup: CDR1 MDHEN, CDR2 SYDVKM. After removal of 10 bases from V and 10 bases from J, the junction contained 5 bases not matched to a gene.